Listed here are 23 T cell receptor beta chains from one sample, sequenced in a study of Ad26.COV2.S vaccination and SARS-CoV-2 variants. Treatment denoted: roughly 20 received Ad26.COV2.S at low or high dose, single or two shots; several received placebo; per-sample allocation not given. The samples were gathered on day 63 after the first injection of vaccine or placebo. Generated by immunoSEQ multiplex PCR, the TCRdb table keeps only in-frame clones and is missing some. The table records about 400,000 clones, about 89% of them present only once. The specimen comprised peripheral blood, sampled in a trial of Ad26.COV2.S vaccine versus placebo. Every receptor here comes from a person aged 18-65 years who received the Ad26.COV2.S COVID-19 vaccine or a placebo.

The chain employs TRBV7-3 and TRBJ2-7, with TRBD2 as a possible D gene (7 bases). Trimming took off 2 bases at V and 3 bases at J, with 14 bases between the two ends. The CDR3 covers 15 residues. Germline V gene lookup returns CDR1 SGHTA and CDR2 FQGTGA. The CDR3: CASSLGAGASYEQYF. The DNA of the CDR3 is TGTGCCAGCAGCTTAGGGGCGGGGGCTAGCTACGAGCAGTACTTC.

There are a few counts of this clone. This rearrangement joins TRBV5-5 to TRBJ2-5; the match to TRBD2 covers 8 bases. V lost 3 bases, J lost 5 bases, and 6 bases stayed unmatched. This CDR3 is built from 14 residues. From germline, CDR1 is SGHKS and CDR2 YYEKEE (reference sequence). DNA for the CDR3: TGTGCCAGCAGCTCGGGAGCGGGAGTGGAGACCCAGTACTTC. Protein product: CASSSGAGVETQYF. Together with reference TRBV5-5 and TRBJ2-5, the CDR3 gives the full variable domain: DAGVTQSPTHLIKTRGQQVTLRCSPISGHKSVSWYQQVLGQGPQFIFQYYEKEERGRGNFPDRFSARQFPNYSSELNVNALLLGDSALYLCASSSGAGVETQYFGPGTRLLVL.

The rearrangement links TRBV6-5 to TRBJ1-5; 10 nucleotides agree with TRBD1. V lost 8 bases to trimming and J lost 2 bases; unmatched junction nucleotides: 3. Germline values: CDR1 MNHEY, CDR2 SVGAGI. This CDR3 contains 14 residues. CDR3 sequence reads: CASDRGQGNQPQHF. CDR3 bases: TGTGCCAGCGACAGGGGGCAAGGCAATCAGCCCCAGCATTTT.

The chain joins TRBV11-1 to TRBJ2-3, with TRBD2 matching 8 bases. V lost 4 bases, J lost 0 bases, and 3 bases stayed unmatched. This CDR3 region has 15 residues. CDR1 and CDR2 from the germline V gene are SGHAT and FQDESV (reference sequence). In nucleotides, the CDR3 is TGTGCCAGCAGCTGGCGGGAGGCGAGCACAGATACGCAGTATTTT. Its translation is CASSWREASTDTQYF.

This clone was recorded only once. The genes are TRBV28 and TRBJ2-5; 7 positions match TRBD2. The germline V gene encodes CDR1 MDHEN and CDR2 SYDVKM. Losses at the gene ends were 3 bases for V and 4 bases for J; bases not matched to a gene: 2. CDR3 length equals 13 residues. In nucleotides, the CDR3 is TGTGCCAGCAGTTTTGGGAGGGCAGAGACCCAGTACTTC. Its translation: CASSFGRAETQYF.

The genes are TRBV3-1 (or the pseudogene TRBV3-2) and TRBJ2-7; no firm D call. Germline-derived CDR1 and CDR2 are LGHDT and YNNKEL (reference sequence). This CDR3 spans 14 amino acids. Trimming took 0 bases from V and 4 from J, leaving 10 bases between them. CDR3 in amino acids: CASSQDMVQYEQYF. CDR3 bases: TGTGCCAGCAGCCAAGATATGGTTCAGTACGAGCAGTACTTC.

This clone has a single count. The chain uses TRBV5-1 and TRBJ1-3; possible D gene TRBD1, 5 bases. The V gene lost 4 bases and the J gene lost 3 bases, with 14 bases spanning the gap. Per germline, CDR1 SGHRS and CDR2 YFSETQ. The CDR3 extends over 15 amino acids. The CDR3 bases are TGCGCCAGCAGCGATGCAGGGTTCCTTGGAAACACCATATATTTT. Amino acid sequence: CASSDAGFLGNTIYF.

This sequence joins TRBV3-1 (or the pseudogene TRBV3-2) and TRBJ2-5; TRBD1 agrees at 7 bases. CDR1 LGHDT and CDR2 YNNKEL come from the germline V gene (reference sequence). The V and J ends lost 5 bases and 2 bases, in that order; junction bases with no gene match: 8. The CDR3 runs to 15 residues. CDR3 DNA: TGTGCCAGCAGCAAGGGGACAGACAGTCAAGAGACCCAGTACTTC. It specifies CASSKGTDSQETQYF.

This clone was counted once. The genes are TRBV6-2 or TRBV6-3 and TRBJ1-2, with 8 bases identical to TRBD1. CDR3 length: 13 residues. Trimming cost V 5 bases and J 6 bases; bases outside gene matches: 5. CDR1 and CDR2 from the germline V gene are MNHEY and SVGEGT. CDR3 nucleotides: TGTGCCAGCAGTCGGACAGGGTCGGATGGCTACACCTTC. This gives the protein CASSRTGSDGYTF.

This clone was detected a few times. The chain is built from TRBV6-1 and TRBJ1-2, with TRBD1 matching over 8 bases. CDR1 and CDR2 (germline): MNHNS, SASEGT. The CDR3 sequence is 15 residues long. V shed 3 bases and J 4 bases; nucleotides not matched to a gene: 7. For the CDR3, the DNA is TGTGCCAGCAGTGAGGGGAGTGGACAGGGCTATGGCTACACCTTC. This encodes CASSEGSGQGYGYTF.

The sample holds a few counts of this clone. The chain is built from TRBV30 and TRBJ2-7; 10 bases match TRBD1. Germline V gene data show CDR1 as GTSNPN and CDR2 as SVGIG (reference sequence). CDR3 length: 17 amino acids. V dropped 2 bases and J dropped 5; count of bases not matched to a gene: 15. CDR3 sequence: CAWSSWTGTGVYDEQYF. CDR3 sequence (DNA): TGTGCCTGGAGTTCCTGGACCGGGACAGGGGTGTACGACGAGCAGTACTTC.

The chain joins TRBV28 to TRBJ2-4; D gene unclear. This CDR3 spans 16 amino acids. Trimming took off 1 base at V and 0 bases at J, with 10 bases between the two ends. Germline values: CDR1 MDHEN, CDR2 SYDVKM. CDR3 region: CASSLSPGLAKNIQYF. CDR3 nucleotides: TGTGCCAGCAGTTTATCCCCCGGGTTAGCCAAAAACATTCAGTACTTC.

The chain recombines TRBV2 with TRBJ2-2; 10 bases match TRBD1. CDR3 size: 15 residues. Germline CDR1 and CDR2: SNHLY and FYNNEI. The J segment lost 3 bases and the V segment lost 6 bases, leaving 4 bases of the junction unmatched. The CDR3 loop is CASSKDRGDTGELFF. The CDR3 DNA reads TGTGCCAGCAGCAAGGACAGGGGGGACACCGGGGAGCTGTTTTTT.

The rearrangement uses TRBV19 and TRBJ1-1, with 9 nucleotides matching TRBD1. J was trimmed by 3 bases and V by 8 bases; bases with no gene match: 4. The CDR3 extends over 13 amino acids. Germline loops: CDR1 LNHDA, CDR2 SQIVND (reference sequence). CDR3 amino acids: CASGRDRDTEAFF. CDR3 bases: TGTGCCAGTGGGAGGGACAGGGACACTGAAGCTTTCTTT.

CDR3 DNA sequence: TGTGCCATCACTCCGGGACTAGAGGCCTACGAGCAGTACTTC. Translation: CAITPGLEAYEQYF. This rearrangement joins TRBV10-3 to TRBJ2-7, with 8 positions matching TRBD2. The J segment lost 2 bases and the V segment lost 7 bases, leaving 7 bases of the junction unmatched. The CDR3 covers 14 residues. Germline assignment: CDR1 ENHRY and CDR2 SYGVKD.

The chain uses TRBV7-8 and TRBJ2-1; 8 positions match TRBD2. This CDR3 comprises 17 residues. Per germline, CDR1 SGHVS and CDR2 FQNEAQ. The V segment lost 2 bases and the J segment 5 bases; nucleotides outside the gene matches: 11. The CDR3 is CASSLIFTETSDNEQFF. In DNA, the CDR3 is TGTGCCAGCAGCTTAATATTTACGGAGACTAGCGACAATGAGCAGTTCTTC.

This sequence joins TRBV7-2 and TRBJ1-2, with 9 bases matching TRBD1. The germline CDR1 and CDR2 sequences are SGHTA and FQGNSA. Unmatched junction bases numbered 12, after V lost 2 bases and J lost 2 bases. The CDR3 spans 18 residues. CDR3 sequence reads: CASSLTIRTGVGNYGYTF. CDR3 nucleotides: TGTGCCAGCAGCTTAACCATCAGGACAGGGGTGGGGAACTATGGCTACACCTTC.

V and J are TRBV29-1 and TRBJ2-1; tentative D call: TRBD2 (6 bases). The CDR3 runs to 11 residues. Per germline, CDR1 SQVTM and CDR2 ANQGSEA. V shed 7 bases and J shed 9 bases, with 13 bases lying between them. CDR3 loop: CSGSSVTEQFF. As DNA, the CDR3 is TGCAGCGGCTCTAGCGTTACTGAGCAGTTCTTC.

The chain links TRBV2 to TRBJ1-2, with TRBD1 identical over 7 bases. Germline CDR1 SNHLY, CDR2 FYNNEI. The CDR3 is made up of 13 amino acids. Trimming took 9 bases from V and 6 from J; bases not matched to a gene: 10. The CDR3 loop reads CASCQWQGDGYTF. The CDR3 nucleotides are TGTGCCAGTTGTCAGTGGCAGGGGGATGGCTACACCTTC.

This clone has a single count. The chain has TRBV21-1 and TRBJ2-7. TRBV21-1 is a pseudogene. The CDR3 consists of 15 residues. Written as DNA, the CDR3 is TGTGCCAGCAGCAAATGTGGTGGGGGTTTTGGCGAGCAGTACTTC. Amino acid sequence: CASSKCGGGFGEQYF.

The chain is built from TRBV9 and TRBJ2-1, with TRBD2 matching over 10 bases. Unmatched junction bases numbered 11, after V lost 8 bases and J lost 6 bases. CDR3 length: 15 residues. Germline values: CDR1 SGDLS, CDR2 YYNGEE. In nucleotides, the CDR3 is TGTGCCAGTGACGGGGGCAGCGGGAGGGCCAATGAGCAGTTCTTC. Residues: CASDGGSGRANEQFF.

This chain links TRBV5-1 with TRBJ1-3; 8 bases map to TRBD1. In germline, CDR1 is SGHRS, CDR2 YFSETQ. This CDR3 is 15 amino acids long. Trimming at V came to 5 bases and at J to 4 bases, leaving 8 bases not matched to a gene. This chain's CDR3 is CASRSTGDGGNTIYF. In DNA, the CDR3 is TGCGCCAGCAGGTCGACAGGGGACGGAGGAAACACCATATATTTT.

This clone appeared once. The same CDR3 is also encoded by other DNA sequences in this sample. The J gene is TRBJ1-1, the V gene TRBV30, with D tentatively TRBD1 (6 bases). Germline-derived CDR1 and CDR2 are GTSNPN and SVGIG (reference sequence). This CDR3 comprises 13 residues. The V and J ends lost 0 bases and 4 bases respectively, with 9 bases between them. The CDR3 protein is CAWSVLRGTEAFF. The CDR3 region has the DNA TGTGCCTGGAGTGTACTCAGGGGCACTGAAGCTTTCTTT.